This T cell receptor beta chain was retrieved from a study of response to subunit inactivated influenza vaccine. TCRdb reanalysed the RT-PCR reads using MiXCR and keeps one entry per CDR3 protein. The data show over 450,000 distinct CDR3 sequences, 10% to 15% seen once. The CDR3 is made up of 18 amino acids. Trimming took 0 bases from V and 4 from J, leaving 23 bases between them. Germline CDR1 and CDR2: SGHRS and YFSETQ. J is TRBJ2-7 and V is TRBV5-1; the D gene is possibly TRBD2 (6 bases). Specimen: PBMCs from blood, collected more than 35 days after vaccination. This clonotype originated in a man between 45 and 60 years old who received an inactivated influenza vaccine. CDR3 nucleotides: TGCGCCAGCAGCTTGGTCGGGGGTCCACGGGACTTGTTATACGAGCAGTACTTC. Encoded protein: CASSLVGGPRDLLYEQYF.